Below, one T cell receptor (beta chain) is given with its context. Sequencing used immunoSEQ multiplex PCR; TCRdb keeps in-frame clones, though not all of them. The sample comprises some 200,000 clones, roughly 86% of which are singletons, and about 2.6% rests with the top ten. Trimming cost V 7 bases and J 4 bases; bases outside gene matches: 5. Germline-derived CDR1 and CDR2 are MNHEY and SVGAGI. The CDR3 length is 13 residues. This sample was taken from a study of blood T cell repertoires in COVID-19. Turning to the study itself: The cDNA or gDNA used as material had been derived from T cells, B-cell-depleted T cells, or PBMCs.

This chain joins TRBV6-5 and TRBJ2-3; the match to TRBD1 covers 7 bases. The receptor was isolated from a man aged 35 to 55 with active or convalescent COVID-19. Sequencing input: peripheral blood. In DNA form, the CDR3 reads TGTGCCAGCACGACAGGGAATGCAGATACGCAGTATTTT. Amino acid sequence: CASTTGNADTQYF.